This TCR beta chain derives from a study of cytomegalovirus exposure and HLA in healthy donors. The CDR3 spans 15 residues. Germline V gene data show CDR1 as MRHNA and CDR2 as SNTAGT. The primer mix had 60 Vbeta and 13 Jbeta primers. TCRdb keeps only in-frame clones here, not all; method: immunoSEQ multiplex PCR. The table lists about 120,000 clones, 9.5% of them singletons, with less than 4% in the top ten. This clone was seen more than once but under ten times. An end of the junction does not agree with germline; a read error may underlie this. The chain has TRBV6-4 and TRBJ2-1; D not certain. This TCR came from a man younger than 40 in good health and CMV-seronegative. The specimen sequenced was PBMCs. CDR3 DNA: TGTGCCAGCAGTGCCTCTAGAGCGTCCTACACTGAGCAGTTCTTC. Amino acids: CASSASRASYTEQFF.